A single sample is the source of the 13 T cell receptor beta chains below, sequenced in a study of T-cell memory formation after mild COVID-19. TCRdb called the 5' RACE reads again in MiXCR, with one record for every CDR3 protein. This table holds 300,000 to 400,000 distinct CDR3 sequences, about 16% found once. Sequencing was done on a sample of PBMCs or a T cell subset sorted from them (not recorded which). Receptors originate from a man aged 18 to 35 who had mild COVID-19 (a few samples of this study predate the infection). Cell type and time point are not known.

The J gene is TRBJ1-5, the V gene TRBV5-6; no clear D gene. Germline V lookup: CDR1 SGHDT, CDR2 YYEEEE. CDR3 size: 16 residues. V lost 1 base, J lost 5 bases, and 16 bases lay in between. The CDR3 nucleotides read TGTGCCAGCAGCTTGTTAGGCCGCAGAAGCGATCAGCCCCAGCATTTT. This codes for CASSLLGRRSDQPQHF. Based on the CDR3 plus reference TRBV5-6 and TRBJ1-5, the full variable domain is DAGVTQSPTHLIKTRGQQVTLRCSPKSGHDTVSWYQQALGQGPQFIFQYYEEEERQRGNFPDRFSGHQFPNYSSELNVNALLLGDSALYLCASSLLGRRSDQPQHFGDGTRLSIL.

The table lists this clonotype with a few counts. This chain links TRBV6-2 or TRBV6-3 with TRBJ1-6; 10 bases agree with TRBD1. The CDR3 is 19 amino acids. V dropped 0 bases and J dropped 7; count of bases not matched to a gene: 12. The germline gives CDR1 MNHEY, CDR2 SVGEGT. The CDR3 reads CASSYSITSGTGENSPLHF. The CDR3 nucleotides are TGTGCCAGCAGTTACTCGATTACTTCCGGGACAGGGGAAAATTCACCCCTCCACTTT.

In this sample, this clonotype turned up a few times. V and J are TRBV4-3 and TRBJ1-1; tentative D call: TRBD1 (5 bases). Trimming took off 0 bases at V and 7 bases at J, with 15 bases between the two ends. There are 15 residues in the CDR3. Germline CDR1 and CDR2: LGHNA and YSLEER. The CDR3 DNA reads as TGCGCCAGCAGCCAAGAGACGGGCAGGGCTTATGAAGCTTTCTTT. Protein product: CASSQETGRAYEAFF.

This clonotype was seen more than once but under ten times. V and J are TRBV12-5 and TRBJ2-1; TRBD2 agrees at 8 bases. CDR3 length: 15 amino acids. CDR1 is LGHNT, CDR2 FRNRAP, per germline. V dropped 0 bases and J dropped 8; count of bases not matched to a gene: 6. CDR3 protein: CASGLVGSGGHEQFF. The CDR3 coding sequence is TGTGCTAGTGGTTTGGTAGGCAGCGGGGGACATGAGCAGTTCTTC.

This clonotype was counted between two and nine times. One end of the junction does not line up with germline, which may come from a read error. J is TRBJ1-5 and V is TRBV19; D is undetermined. Germline V CDR1 and CDR2: LNHDA, SQIVND (reference sequence). The CDR3 spans 15 residues. CDR3 bases: TGTGCCAGTAATATAGGACCGTACCACAATCAGCCCCAGCATTTT. Residues: CASNIGPYHNQPQHF. Full variable domain (rest looked up from reference TRBV19 and TRBJ1-5): DGGITQSPKYLFRKEGQNVTLSCEQNLNHDAMYWYRQDPGQGLRLIYYSQIVNDFQKGDIAEGYSVSREKKESFPLTVTSAQKNPTAFYLCASNIGPYHNQPQHFGDGTRLSIL.

This chain links TRBV5-1 with TRBJ2-7, with D possibly TRBD1 on 5 matching bases. The germline V gene encodes CDR1 SGHRS and CDR2 YFSETQ. The CDR3 is 15 residues long. Trimming shortened V by 1 base and J by 4 bases, and 15 bases separated the two germline ends. The CDR3, as DNA: TGCGCCAGCAGCTTGCGGACACCCACGAGATACGAGCAGTACTTC. It codes for CASSLRTPTRYEQYF.

J is TRBJ2-7 and V is TRBV6-5, with D tentatively TRBD1 or TRBD2 (5 bases each). The length of the CDR3 is 16 residues. V was pared by 2 bases and J by 3 bases, with 17 bases between. From germline, CDR1 is MNHEY and CDR2 SVGAGI. The CDR3 DNA follows: TGTGCCAGCAGTTACCGACATGGGGGTGGAGGCTACGAGCAGTACTTC. This gives the protein CASSYRHGGGGYEQYF.

This sequence joins TRBV4-1 and TRBJ1-2, with 8 bases lining up with TRBD1. Germline lookup yields CDR1 MGHRA and CDR2 YSYEKL. This CDR3 region has 13 residues. After removal of 5 bases from V and 6 bases from J, the junction contained 5 bases not matched to a gene. The CDR3 nucleotides read TGCGCCAGCAGCTCGGACAGGGTCGATGGCTACACCTTC. Translated: CASSSDRVDGYTF.

The V gene is TRBV14, the J gene TRBJ1-6; D gene ambiguous. In germline, CDR1 is SGHDN, CDR2 FVKESK. CDR3 size: 14 residues. V lost 3 bases to trimming and J lost 9 bases, with 12 bases between them. In nucleotides, the CDR3 is TGTGCCAGCAGCCAGGGAACTTTGGGTTCACCCCTCCACTTT. It translates to CASSQGTLGSPLHF.

This clonotype has only a few counts. V is TRBV2 and J is TRBJ1-5; TRBD1 is a possible D gene (6 bases). Germline lookup yields CDR1 SNHLY and CDR2 FYNNEI. V shed 4 bases and J shed 0 bases, with 16 bases lying between them. CDR3 length equals 17 residues. The CDR3 nucleotides are TGTGCCAGCAGTGGATCCAGGGGCCCCTTTAGCAATCAGCCCCAGCATTTT. Amino acid sequence: CASSGSRGPFSNQPQHF.

This clonotype was detected a few times. The CDR3 here is CASSWGSEKNIQYF. The CDR3 DNA reads TGTGCCAGCAGTTGGGGTTCGGAGAAAAACATTCAGTACTTC. The chain employs TRBV6-5 and TRBJ2-4; no reliable D call. CDR1 is MNHEY and CDR2 is SVGAGI in the germline V gene. V lost 4 bases, J lost 4 bases, and 11 bases lay in between. This CDR3 is 14 amino acids long.

This clonotype appeared a single time. The chain couples TRBV19 to TRBJ1-5, with D unresolved. V was cut by 4 bases and J by 7 bases, with 17 bases left in between. The CDR3 loop spans 15 amino acids. Germline CDR1 and CDR2: LNHDA and SQIVND (reference sequence). This CDR3 reads CASSSLGPSRQPQHF. CDR3 DNA sequence: TGTGCCAGTAGTAGCCTCGGGCCTTCGCGGCAGCCCCAGCATTTT.

The chain carries TRBV20-1 and TRBJ2-3; 8 bases are shared with TRBD2. V dropped 3 bases and J dropped 4; count of bases not matched to a gene: 6. Germline lookup yields CDR1 DFQATT and CDR2 SNEGSKA (reference sequence). The CDR3 covers 14 residues. CDR3 coding DNA: TGCAGTGCTAGTCAAGCGGGGGTGGCAGATACGCAGTATTTT. Its protein product is CSASQAGVADTQYF.